This TCR beta chain originates from a study of blood T cells in healthy people across ages (dated by TCRdb to 2013 to 2016). With regard to the full study: In model experiments, roughly one uniquely barcoded TCR beta cDNA molecule per two T cells was captured by template switching. Donors were grouped into four age groups: young (average approximately 15 years), middle-aged (about 38), aged (around 66) and long-lived (approximately 81). Using the same blood draw, the study looked at two additional independent replicas of 1 million unique cDNA reads for two donors, one aged 18 to 30 and the other aged 80 or older. Using deep sequencing normalized with unique cDNA molecular identifiers, the study measured how TCR beta repertoire diversity changes with age. To avoid experimental bias, donors of different ages were distributed randomly across sequencing lanes. Overall study outcomes, separate from this receptor: Compared with the aged group, the long-lived group had more naive CD4+ T cells, fewer expanded clones and increased TCR diversity, suggesting age selection. The CMV infection status of donors was not known, potentially confounding age-related changes in expanded clonotypes. A strong correlation was found between observed TCR beta diversity and the percentage of naive T cells measured by flow cytometry. Because profiling used bulk unsorted PBMCs, naive and antigen-experienced compartments could not be compared conclusively. Observed TCR beta diversity per million T cells fell roughly linearly with age, and a significant reduction was already apparent by age around 40. Estimates of total diversity from one million sequenced T cells were regarded as lower bounds and underestimates.

As concerns this clonotype: The antigen it binds to is not known. No much larger clone is present one base from it, and per-base qualities are unavailable.

Receptor libraries were prepared by 5' RACE. The sequencer was an Illumina HiSeq 2500. A second PCR of roughly 7 to 12 cycles was performed with a sample-barcoded 5' primer and a J-beta primer mix. A unique molecular identifier was introduced onto each TCR beta cDNA molecule by a template-switch 5' adaptor carrying 12 random nucleotides. At least 3 million CDR3-containing paired-end reads were obtained from each sample. All of the RNA was converted into first-strand cDNA using the Mint cDNA synthesis kit, with a TRBC-specific oligonucleotide serving as the primer. After uracil-DNA glycosylase treatment, a first 18-cycle PCR used universal primers M1SS and BC2_uni_R on all cDNA. In the authors' own workflow: Each sample was normalized by randomly selecting 1 million high-quality reads, each carrying a distinct molecular identifier. Instead of being binned into consensus sequences, reads with shared molecular identifiers were discarded. MiTCR, run with a Q25 quality threshold and the strictest error-elimination algorithm, handled CDR3 identification, clonotype clustering and error correction. Lower-bound total TCR beta diversity was estimated with a nonparametric unseen species model using Euler transformation. Starting from the raw public reads, TCRdb applied fastp trimming at Q25, assembled clones with MiXCR and retained in-frame beta chains. Here each entry gathers all rows of one CDR3 protein and keeps the most common genes and DNA. TCRdb, not the authors, supplied the V and J calls. The sample table contains about 670,000 distinct CDR3 sequences; only one count was recorded for over 40% of them. Together, the top ten hold 13% of the sample.

The roughly 42 donors, aged about 6 to 95 years, were systemically healthy Caucasian individuals from Russia. Each donor gave roughly 9 milliliters of peripheral blood, drawn into EDTA-treated Vacutainer tubes. Ficoll-Paque density-gradient centrifugation was used to isolate PBMCs, with at least 7 million obtained per sample. Trizol reagent was used to extract total RNA from PBMCs, with at least 5.5 micrograms per sample. For every donor, an aliquot of PBMCs went through flow cytometry to measure the percentages of naive CD45RAhigh/CD27high T cells. Sequenced input: blood. This sequence originates from a woman of 80 years or more in good health.

The DNA sequence is given as TGTGCCAGCAGCTTAGCACCGCCCGGGACTCCCCCCTACGAGCAGTACTTC. Its translation reads: CASSLAPPGTPPYEQYF. The rearranged segments are TRBV7-2 and TRBJ2-4; tentative D gene TRBD2, with 6 bases matching. The DNA end favors TRBJ2-7, so the J call may be wrong. CDR1 and CDR2 were assigned from the germline V gene as SGHTA and FQGNSA. Including the terminal cysteine and phenylalanine, the CDR3 comprises 17 residues. CDR3 DNA is the only sequence kept; it has 51 bases, read in frame from the first base.